This T cell receptor (beta chain) derives from a study of technical replicates of blood from a few donors. The protocol was immunoSEQ multiplex PCR, while the TCRdb copy is restricted to in-frame clones and leaves out a portion. The repertoire holds 99,000 or so clones, with 95% as singletons. Sequenced sample: T cells isolated from PBMCs. The TCR sequence derives from a human donor in good health.

The CDR3 here is CASSLPGGNEQYF. CDR3 bases: TGTGCCAGCAGCCTTCCCGGGGGTAACGAGCAGTACTTC. This chain uses TRBV5-6 with TRBJ2-7; tentative D call: TRBD2 (6 bases). CDR1 and CDR2 (germline): SGHDT, YYEEEE. The length of the CDR3 is 13 residues. V was shortened by 4 bases and J by 5 bases, with 13 bases between the two germline ends.